This TCR beta chain emerged from a study of neurological immune-mediated disorders. The V end lost 0 bases, the J end lost 3 bases, and 11 bases lay between the germline ends. Germline assignment: CDR1 DFQATT and CDR2 SNEGSKA (reference sequence). This CDR3 region has 14 residues. One entry per CDR3 protein results from TCRdb running MiXCR on the 5' RACE reads. The repertoire consists of roughly 120,000 distinct CDR3 sequences, with about 3.2% occurring once and the leading ten covering roughly 1.3%. This clonotype occurred many times. The V and J genes are TRBV20-1 and TRBJ1-2, with D unresolved. Sequencing used PBMCs. This sequence was found in a woman in her twenties or thirties with multiple sclerosis. CDR3 DNA: TGCAGTGCTAGAGATCGGAGGACGGACTATGGCTACACCTTC. It is translated as CSARDRRTDYGYTF.